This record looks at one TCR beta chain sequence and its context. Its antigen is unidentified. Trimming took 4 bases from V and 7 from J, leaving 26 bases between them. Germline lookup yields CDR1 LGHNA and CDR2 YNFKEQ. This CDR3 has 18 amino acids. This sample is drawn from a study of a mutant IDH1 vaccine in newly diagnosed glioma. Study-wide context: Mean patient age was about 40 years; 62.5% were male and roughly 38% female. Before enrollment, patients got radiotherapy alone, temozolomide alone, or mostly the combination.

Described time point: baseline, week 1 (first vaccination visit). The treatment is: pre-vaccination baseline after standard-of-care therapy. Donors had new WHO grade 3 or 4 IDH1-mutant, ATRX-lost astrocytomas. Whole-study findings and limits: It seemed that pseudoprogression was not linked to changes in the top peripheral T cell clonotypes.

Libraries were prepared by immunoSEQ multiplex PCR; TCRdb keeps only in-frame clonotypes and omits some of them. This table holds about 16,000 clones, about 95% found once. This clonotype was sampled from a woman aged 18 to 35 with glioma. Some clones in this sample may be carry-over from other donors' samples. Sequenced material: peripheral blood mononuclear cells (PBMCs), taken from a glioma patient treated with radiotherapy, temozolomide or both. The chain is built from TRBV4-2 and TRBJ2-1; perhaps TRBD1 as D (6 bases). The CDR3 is CASSPQGTGAKQKNEQFF. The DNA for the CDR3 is TGTGCCAGCAGCCCTCAGGGGACCGGGGCGAAGCAAAAAAATGAGCAGTTCTTC.